A selection of T cell receptor beta chains follows, all from one sample in a study of human T cells and chemical hapten exposure. TCRdb re-derived calls from the RACE reads in MiXCR, one entry per CDR3 protein. Of 95,000 to 130,000 distinct CDR3 sequences listed, 12% are singletons. This specimen consisted of whole blood, obtained in connection with sensitization to the hapten diphenylcyclopropenone (DPC). Receptors were obtained from a woman between 50 and 59 years old with alopecia areata. Some clones in this sample may be carry-over from other donors' samples. Both conserved end residues are trimmed from each CDR3.

V	J	length	CDR3
TRBV7-9	TRBJ2-1	9	ASSFGQDQF
TRBV28	TRBJ2-7	10	ASRGLIHEQY
TRBV20-1	TRBJ1-2	10	SASRSEYGYT
TRBV28	TRBJ2-1	13	ASSLYSASYNEQF
TRBV7-9	TRBJ2-2	14	ASSLEGEWYTGELF
TRBV5-6	TRBJ1-3	12	ASRRTGAGNTIY
TRBV20-1	TRBJ1-6	14	SAPVPREVFNSPLH
TRBV28	TRBJ2-5	10	ATLNLLRTQY
TRBV28	TRBJ1-2	12	ATLNEGRFVGYT
TRBV5-4	TRBJ2-1	15	ASRRTSGSAVYNEQF
TRBV6-1	TRBJ2-5	15	ASRRLSASGVQETQY
TRBV24-1	TRBJ2-7	13	ATSDSGTSGDEQY
TRBV14	TRBJ2-7	11	ASSQTGIYEQY
TRBV18	TRBJ2-5	11	ASSRTGQETQY
TRBV2	TRBJ1-5	13	ASSETQSSNQPQH
TRBV4-2	TRBJ2-5	14	ASSQDLAGEQETQY
TRBV3-1	TRBJ2-3	13	ASSQDHAGTDTQY
TRBV29-1	TRBJ1-1	10	SVEEHGGGAF
TRBV6-5	TRBJ2-1	12	ASSPDTRDGKQF
TRBV18	TRBJ1-6	12	ASTPGLDNSPLH
TRBV12-3/TRBV12-4	TRBJ2-3	13	ASMASGAYTDTQY
TRBV20-1	TRBJ2-5	13	SARDDTDIQETQY
TRBV28	TRBJ2-3	14	ASIVAGGGLLDTQY
TRBV10-3	TRBJ2-7	11	ASNREFPYEQY
TRBV18	TRBJ2-5	11	ASSPNREETQY
TRBV11-3	TRBJ2-1	12	ASSSRAGYNEQF
TRBV12-3/TRBV12-4	TRBJ2-7	12	ASNPGLEFSEQY
TRBV7-6	TRBJ2-1	13	ASSLGPSSYNEQF
TRBV4-1	TRBJ2-7	13	ASSQPGQGAFEQY
TRBV2	TRBJ1-1	12	ASSDHQGAGRAF
TRBV7-9	TRBJ1-4	12	ASSLLPTGEKLF
TRBV5-1	TRBJ2-5	10	ASSFGGETQY
TRBV28	TRBJ1-1	13	ASSSPSRWASEAF
TRBV27	TRBJ2-3	13	ASSSWTASTDTQY
TRBV24-1	TRBJ1-1	11	ATKGSWGTEAF
TRBV4-3	TRBJ1-5	13	ASSLWVDSNQPQH
TRBV7-2	TRBJ2-4	15	ASSDNSAGVAKNIQY
TRBV12-3/TRBV12-4	TRBJ2-5	15	ASSFLGPQTLGFIQY
TRBV3-1	TRBJ2-1	13	ASSSIAGGYNEQF
TRBV12-3/TRBV12-4	TRBJ2-2	13	ASSLGQGRTGELF
TRBV20-1	TRBJ1-2	10	SARGSSYGYT
TRBV12-2	TRBJ1-5	14	ASRLAPGEGDQPQH
TRBV7-9	TRBJ2-3	14	ASSATTSGRTDTQY
TRBV6-5	TRBJ1-1	11	ASSLQGDTEAF
TRBV27	TRBJ2-3	11	ASRGTSTDTQY
TRBV7-2	TRBJ2-1	13	ASSSRRVLYNEQF
TRBV7-8	TRBJ1-1	13	ASSPRMGGGTEAF
TRBV20-1	TRBJ2-7	11	SARAGGGYEQY